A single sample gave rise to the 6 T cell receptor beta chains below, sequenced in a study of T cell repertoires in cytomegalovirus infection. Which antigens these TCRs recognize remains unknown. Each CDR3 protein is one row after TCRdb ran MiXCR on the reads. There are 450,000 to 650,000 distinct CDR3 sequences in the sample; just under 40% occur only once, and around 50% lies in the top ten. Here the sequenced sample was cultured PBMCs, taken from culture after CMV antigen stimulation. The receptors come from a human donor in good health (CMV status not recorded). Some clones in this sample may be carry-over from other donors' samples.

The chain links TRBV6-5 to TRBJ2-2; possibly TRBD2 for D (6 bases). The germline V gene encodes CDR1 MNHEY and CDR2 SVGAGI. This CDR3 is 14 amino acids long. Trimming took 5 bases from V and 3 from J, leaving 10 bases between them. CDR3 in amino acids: CASSPGTYTGELFF. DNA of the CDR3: TGTGCCAGCAGTCCTGGGACTTACACCGGGGAGCTGTTTTTT.

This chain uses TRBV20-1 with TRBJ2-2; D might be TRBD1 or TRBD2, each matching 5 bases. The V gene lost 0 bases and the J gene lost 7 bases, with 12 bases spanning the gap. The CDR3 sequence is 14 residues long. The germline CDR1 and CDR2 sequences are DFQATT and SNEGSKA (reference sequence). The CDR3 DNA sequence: TGCAGTGCTAGAGATCCCAGGGCGGGCGGGGAGCTGTTTTTT. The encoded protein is CSARDPRAGGELFF.

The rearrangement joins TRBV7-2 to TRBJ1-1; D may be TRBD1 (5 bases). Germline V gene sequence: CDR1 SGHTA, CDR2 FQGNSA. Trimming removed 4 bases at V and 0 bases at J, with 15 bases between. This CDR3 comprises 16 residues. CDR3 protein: CASSSHRLGLNTEAFF. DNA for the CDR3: TGTGCCAGCAGCTCACACCGGTTGGGACTGAACACTGAAGCTTTCTTT.

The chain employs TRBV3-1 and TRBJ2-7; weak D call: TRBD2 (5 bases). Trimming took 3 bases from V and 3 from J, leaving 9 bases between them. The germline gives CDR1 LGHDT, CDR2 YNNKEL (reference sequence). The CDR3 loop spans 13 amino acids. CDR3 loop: CASSHGLFYEQYF. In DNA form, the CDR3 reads TGTGCCAGCAGCCACGGACTTTTCTACGAGCAGTACTTC.

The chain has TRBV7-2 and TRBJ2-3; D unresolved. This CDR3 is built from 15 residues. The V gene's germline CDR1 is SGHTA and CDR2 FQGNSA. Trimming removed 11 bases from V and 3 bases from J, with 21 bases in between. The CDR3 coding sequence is TGTGCCGCCGGCCGGACGTACCTGGGGACAGATACGCAGTATTTT. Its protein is CAAGRTYLGTDTQYF. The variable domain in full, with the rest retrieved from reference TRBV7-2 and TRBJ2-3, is GAGVSQSPSNKVTEKGKDVELRCDPISGHTALYWYRQSLGQGLEFLIYFQGNSAPDKSGLPSDRFSAERTGGSVSTLTIQRTQQEDSAVYLCAAGRTYLGTDTQYFGPGTRLTVL.

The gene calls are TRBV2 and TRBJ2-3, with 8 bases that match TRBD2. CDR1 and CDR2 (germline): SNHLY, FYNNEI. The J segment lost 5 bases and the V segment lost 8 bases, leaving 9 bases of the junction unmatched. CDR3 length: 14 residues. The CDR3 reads CASASERGKDTQYF. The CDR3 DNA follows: TGTGCCAGCGCTTCGGAGCGGGGGAAAGATACGCAGTATTTT.